These 12 T cell receptor beta chains originate from one sample sequenced in a study of blood T cell repertoires in COVID-19. Generated by immunoSEQ multiplex PCR, the TCRdb table keeps only in-frame clones and is missing some. The profile shows roughly 200,000 clones, around 90% of them singletons. Input material: peripheral blood. The receptor set was obtained from a man between 50 and 59 years old with acute or convalescent COVID-19.

The rearrangement joins TRBV7-2 to TRBJ2-1; 12 bases agree with TRBD2. Trimming removed 6 bases from V and 0 bases from J; junction bases left unmatched: 9. CDR1 and CDR2 from the germline V gene are SGHTA and FQGNSA. This CDR3 has 18 amino acids. The CDR3 sequence is CASRPLAGGFSSYNEQFF. In nucleotides, the CDR3 is TGTGCCAGCAGACCTCTAGCGGGAGGGTTCAGCTCCTACAATGAGCAGTTCTTC.

This clone showed up just a few times. DNA for the CDR3: TGTGCCAGCAGCTTCGGGACAGGGTGGAGGGAGACCCAGTACTTC. Amino acids: CASSFGTGWRETQYF. The J gene is TRBJ2-5, the V gene TRBV5-4, with 9 positions matching TRBD1. V was pared by 2 bases and J by 5 bases, with 7 bases of the junction left unmatched. The CDR3 is made up of 15 amino acids. Per germline, CDR1 SGHNT and CDR2 YYREEE (reference sequence). The complete variable domain, with remaining parts taken from reference TRBV5-4 and TRBJ2-5, reads ETGVTQSPTHLIKTRGQQVTLRCSSQSGHNTVSWYQQALGQGPQFIFQYYREEENGRGNFPPRFSGLQFPNYSSELNVNALELDDSALYLCASSFGTGWRETQYFGPGTRLLVL.

This chain links TRBV18 with TRBJ2-5, with D possibly being TRBD2 (6 bases). Trimming cost V 3 bases and J 4 bases, with 15 bases left between them. CDR3 length equals 15 residues. Germline lookup yields CDR1 KGHSH and CDR2 LQKENI. CDR3 sequence: CASSPRGNSLETQYF. CDR3 in DNA: TGTGCCAGCTCACCGCGCGGGAACTCCTTAGAGACCCAGTACTTC.

V is TRBV6-2 or TRBV6-3 and J is TRBJ2-3; no reliable D call. Germline V gene sequence: CDR1 MNHEY, CDR2 SVGEGT. The CDR3 consists of 13 residues. The V end was cut by 4 bases, the J end by 4 bases, with 9 bases between. This chain's CDR3 is CASSSVHPDTQYF. The DNA of the CDR3 is TGTGCCAGCAGTTCCGTACACCCAGATACGCAGTATTTT.

V and J are TRBV6-1 and TRBJ2-2; 9 nucleotides match TRBD1. The germline V gene encodes CDR1 MNHNS and CDR2 SASEGT. The V gene end was trimmed by 4 bases and the J gene end by 1 base; junction bases not matched to a gene: 4. CDR3 size: 16 residues. The CDR3 DNA reads as TGTGCCAGCAGTGCACCGGGACAGGGGAACACCGGGGAGCTGTTTTTT. The encoded protein is CASSAPGQGNTGELFF.

The chain uses TRBV4-3 and TRBJ2-5, with D hard to call. Trimming stripped 0 bases from V and 1 base from J, with 6 bases between. From germline, CDR1 is LGHNA and CDR2 YSLEER. The CDR3 is 14 residues long. CDR3 nucleotides: TGCGCCAGCAGCCAAGACCCGGTCCAAGAGACCCAGTACTTC. It specifies CASSQDPVQETQYF.

The rearrangement uses TRBV7-2 and TRBJ1-2, with TRBD1 as a possible D gene (5 bases). The V end lost 4 bases, the J end lost 7 bases, and 16 bases lay between the germline ends. CDR3 length equals 14 residues. Germline CDR1 SGHTA, CDR2 FQGNSA. The CDR3 loop reads CASSYARVTIGYTF. In DNA, the CDR3 is TGTGCCAGCAGCTATGCCAGGGTTACGATTGGCTACACCTTC.

The rearrangement uses TRBV28 and TRBJ1-6; 9 bases are a match to TRBD1. V was clipped by 5 bases and J by 7 bases; unmatched bases: 3. The germline CDR1 and CDR2 sequences are MDHEN and SYDVKM. This CDR3 contains 14 residues. The CDR3 DNA reads TGTGCCAGCAGTACCGGGACAGGGAATTCACCCCTCCACTTT. Its translation is CASSTGTGNSPLHF. The variable domain in full, completed from reference TRBV28 and TRBJ1-6, reads DVKVTQSSRYLVKRTGEKVFLECVQDMDHENMFWYRQDPGLGLRLIYFSYDVKMKEKGDIPEGYSVSREKKERFSLILESASTNQTSMYLCASSTGTGNSPLHFGNGTRLTVT.

The V and J genes are TRBV11-2 and TRBJ2-1, with 14 bases matching TRBD2. The CDR3 covers 16 residues. Germline CDR1 SGHAT, CDR2 FQNNGV. Trimming cost V 3 bases and J 4 bases; bases outside gene matches: 2. The DNA of the CDR3 is TGTGCCAGCAGCTTGAGACTAGCGGGAGGGTACAATGAGCAGTTCTTC. It encodes CASSLRLAGGYNEQFF.

The chain joins TRBV5-6 to TRBJ2-1, with 9 bases that match TRBD1. The J segment lost 10 bases and the V segment lost 4 bases, leaving 9 bases of the junction unmatched. The CDR3 is 14 amino acids. The V gene's germline CDR1 is SGHDT and CDR2 YYEEEE. The CDR3 loop reads CASSLLFGQGEQFF. The CDR3 nucleotides read TGTGCCAGCAGCCTTCTCTTTGGACAGGGGGAGCAGTTCTTC. Full variable domain (missing parts from reference TRBV5-6 and TRBJ2-1): DAGVTQSPTHLIKTRGQQVTLRCSPKSGHDTVSWYQQALGQGPQFIFQYYEEEERQRGNFPDRFSGHQFPNYSSELNVNALLLGDSALYLCASSLLFGQGEQFFGPGTRLTVL.

This clone was seen a few times. The rearrangement joins TRBV6-1 to TRBJ2-7; 9 bases map to TRBD2. V lost 3 bases to trimming and J lost 3 bases; unmatched junction nucleotides: 9. Germline CDR1 reads MNHNS; CDR2 reads SASEGT. The CDR3 is 16 amino acids. The CDR3 DNA reads TGTGCCAGCAGTGATGGGGTGAGGACTAGCGACTACGAGCAGTACTTC. This sequence encodes CASSDGVRTSDYEQYF.

The chain uses TRBV6-1 and TRBJ2-7; tentative D call: TRBD1 (5 bases). Trimming shortened V by 1 base and J by 2 bases, and 12 bases separated the two germline ends. Germline V CDR1 and CDR2: MNHNS, SASEGT. CDR3 length: 15 amino acids. This chain's CDR3 is CASSEEAGIPYEQYV. The CDR3 DNA is TGTGCCAGCAGTGAAGAGGCAGGGATCCCCTACGAGCAGTACGTC.